The clone carrying this T cell receptor beta chain showed up just a few times. This sample is drawn from a study of beta chain features in type 1 diabetes. cDNA synthesis used the whole RNA isolate, giving expressed TCRB sequences. Data came from immunoSEQ multiplex PCR; TCRdb stores just in-frame clones and leaves some out. Among about 290,000 clones listed, about 7.8% were seen once. Source material: central memory CD4+ T cells from blood. The clonotype originates from a woman aged 18-35 years in good health.

DNA of the CDR3: TGTGCCAGCAGCTTAGTACAGGGGCGAGAGACCCAGTACTTC. The encoded protein is CASSLVQGRETQYF. The chain is built from TRBV5-4 and TRBJ2-5, with 7 positions matching TRBD1. Looked up from germline, CDR1 is SGHNT and CDR2 is YYREEE (reference sequence). The CDR3 spans 14 residues. Trimming took 2 bases from V and 4 from J; bases not matched to a gene: 5.